This T cell receptor beta chain was retrieved from a study of CD8+ T cells in alopecia areata. Study-level information: At a dose of 5 to 10 mg twice daily, oral tofacitinib was given to treated patients.

Germline-derived CDR1 and CDR2 are MNHEY and SMNVEV (reference sequence). The CDR3 runs 14 residues. V shed 4 bases and J shed 4 bases, with 13 bases lying between them. A note on this clone: The antigen remains unidentified.

Study-wide results and caveats: Especially in alopecia totalis/universalis, lesional scalp showed greater clonality than normal scalp did.

Sequencing templates came from extracted RNA that was reverse transcribed into cDNA. TCRdb keeps only in-frame clones here, not all; method: immunoSEQ multiplex PCR. The table shows some 150,000 clones, with 67% occurring only once. This clonotype was obtained from a human donor with alopecia areata. The chain has TRBV27 and TRBJ1-1, with D maybe TRBD1 (5 bases). The sequencing used CD8+ T cells sorted from blood, collected at week 0. The CDR3, as DNA: TGTGCCAGCAGTTCAGGGAGTGGGGTCACTGAAGCTTTCTTT. Translating gives CASSSGSGVTEAFF.